This passage covers 13 T cell receptor beta chains from one sample sequenced in a study of shared clonotypes between healthy human individuals. Profiling relied on immunoSEQ multiplex PCR, and the TCRdb table lists in-frame clones only, not all of them. This table has 2 million to 2.5 million clones, 80% to 95% appearing once. Sequencing used naive CD4+ T cells from PBMCs. Indicated subset: CD45RA+ positively selected. All receptors come from a man aged 18 to 35 in good health. Some clones in this sample may be carry-over from other donors' samples.

The genes are TRBV30 and TRBJ2-3; a weak D match, TRBD2 (6 bases). CDR1 is GTSNPN, CDR2 SVGIG, per germline (reference sequence). The CDR3 spans 13 residues. The DNA for the CDR3 is TGTGCTCTCAACAGACTAGAGGTCGATACGCAGTATTTT. Translation: CALNRLEVDTQYF.

Only one count was recorded for this clone. An end of the junction differs from the germline gene, which may be a read error. V gene TRBV5-3 combines with J gene TRBJ2-7, with a weak D call TRBD1 (6 bases). TRBV5-3 is designated an ORF whose function remains uncertain. This CDR3 is 15 amino acids long. The CDR3 spells CASSFGTSPGYEQYF. CDR3 nucleotide sequence: TGTGCCAGCAGCTTTGGGACATCCCCGGGCTACGAGCAGTACTTC.

The chain links TRBV5-1 to TRBJ2-2; TRBD2 is a possible D gene (5 bases). This CDR3 is 14 amino acids long. Germline loops: CDR1 SGHRS, CDR2 YFSETQ. Deletions cut 2 bases from V and 1 base from J, with 6 bases between. The CDR3 loop is CASSFRENTGELFF. In DNA form, the CDR3 reads TGCGCCAGCAGCTTCCGGGAGAACACCGGGGAGCTGTTTTTT.

This chain links TRBV11-2 with TRBJ1-4; D not certain. The CDR3 extends over 12 amino acids. Trimming removed 4 bases at V and 8 bases at J, with 8 bases between. Germline V gives CDR1 SGHAT, CDR2 FQNNGV. The CDR3 reads CASSSGPEKLFF. The CDR3 nucleotides are TGTGCCAGCAGCTCAGGTCCCGAAAAACTGTTTTTT.

The J gene is TRBJ2-7, the V gene TRBV5-1; TRBD2 agrees at 11 bases. The CDR3 spans 16 residues. Per the germline V gene, CDR1 is SGHRS and CDR2 is YFSETQ. J lost 2 bases, V lost 2 bases, and 6 bases had no gene match. CDR3 nucleotide sequence: TGCGCCAGCAGCTTAGGGACTAGCGGCCCTGCCTACGAGCAGTACTTC. Protein product: CASSLGTSGPAYEQYF. Together with reference TRBV5-1 and TRBJ2-7, the CDR3 gives the full variable domain: KAGVTQTPRYLIKTRGQQVTLSCSPISGHRSVSWYQQTPGQGLQFLFEYFSETQRNKGNFPGRFSGRQFSNSRSEMNVSTLELGDSALYLCASSLGTSGPAYEQYFGPGTRLTVT.

The V call is TRBV11-3, the J call TRBJ2-7, with a weak D call TRBD1 (6 bases). V was pared by 1 base and J by 5 bases, with 18 bases between. Germline CDR1 reads SGHNT; CDR2 reads YENEEA. The CDR3 extends over 16 amino acids. The CDR3, as DNA: TGTGCCAGCAGCTTAGGGTCCAGGGGCCCTCTGGACGAGCAGTACTTC. As protein: CASSLGSRGPLDEQYF.

The J gene is TRBJ1-5, the V gene TRBV16; D is unclear. CDR1 and CDR2 (germline): KGHSY, FQNENV. V shed 6 bases and J shed 4 bases, with 10 bases lying between them. The CDR3 loop spans 13 amino acids. CDR3 residues: CASSRMSNQPQHF. As DNA, the CDR3 is TGTGCCAGCAGTCGGATGTCGAATCAGCCCCAGCATTTT.

The chain recombines TRBV5-1 with TRBJ2-3; 7 positions match TRBD2. Germline lookup yields CDR1 SGHRS and CDR2 YFSETQ. V shed 7 bases, J shed 7 bases, and the junction held 15 bases outside the gene matches. This CDR3 contains 15 residues. CDR3 nucleotides: TGCGCCAGCGGGGCCGGGCTAGCGGAGGGGAATACGCAGTATTTT. Protein sequence: CASGAGLAEGNTQYF.

The chain has TRBV11-1 and TRBJ2-7; D might be TRBD1 (6 bases). The V gene lost 3 bases and the J gene lost 0 bases, with 12 bases spanning the gap. The germline V gene encodes CDR1 SGHAT and CDR2 FQDESV (reference sequence). The CDR3 consists of 15 residues. The CDR3 bases are TGTGCCAGCAGCTTGGTGGGGACAAACTCCTACGAGCAGTACTTC. Protein sequence: CASSLVGTNSYEQYF.

This chain uses TRBV28 with TRBJ1-5, with D possibly matching TRBD1 (6 bases). In germline, CDR1 is MDHEN, CDR2 SYDVKM. The V end was cut by 11 bases, the J end by 10 bases, with 21 bases between. CDR3 length: 13 residues. The CDR3 nucleotides are TGTGCCGGTCGACCGGGGGGCATGGGTCCCCAGCATTTT. It yields the protein CAGRPGGMGPQHF. Variable domain in full (rest from reference TRBV28 and TRBJ1-5): DVKVTQSSRYLVKRTGEKVFLECVQDMDHENMFWYRQDPGLGLRLIYFSYDVKMKEKGDIPEGYSVSREKKERFSLILESASTNQTSMYLCAGRPGGMGPQHFGDGTRLSIL.

This chain connects TRBV28 to TRBJ2-6; D is uncertain. CDR1 is MDHEN and CDR2 is SYDVKM in the germline V gene. The CDR3 runs to 14 residues. V was pared by 5 bases and J by 4 bases, with 9 bases between. The CDR3 nucleotides are TGTGCCAGCAGTCAAAGAAGGGGGGCCAACGTCCTGACTTTC. It specifies CASSQRRGANVLTF.

The V gene is TRBV11-2, the J gene TRBJ2-5; tentatively, D is TRBD1 (5 bases). This CDR3 region has 15 residues. Between the trimmed V and J ends, which lost 6 bases and 2 bases, there was a span of 16 bases. CDR1 is SGHAT and CDR2 is FQNNGV in the germline V gene. The CDR3 DNA reads as TGTGCCAGCAGACTGGCCTACAGGCGACAAGAGACCCAGTACTTC. This gives the protein CASRLAYRRQETQYF.

As to this clone: The same CDR3 arises from other DNA sequences in this sample as well. The rearrangement uses TRBV7-3 and TRBJ2-2; D is ambiguous. The germline V gene encodes CDR1 SGHTA and CDR2 FQGTGA. CDR3 length equals 14 residues. The ends were cut back, 0 bases at V and 0 bases at J, with 2 bases in the middle. This CDR3 is CASSLTANTGELFF. CDR3 sequence (DNA): TGTGCCAGCAGCTTAACTGCGAACACCGGGGAGCTGTTTTTT.